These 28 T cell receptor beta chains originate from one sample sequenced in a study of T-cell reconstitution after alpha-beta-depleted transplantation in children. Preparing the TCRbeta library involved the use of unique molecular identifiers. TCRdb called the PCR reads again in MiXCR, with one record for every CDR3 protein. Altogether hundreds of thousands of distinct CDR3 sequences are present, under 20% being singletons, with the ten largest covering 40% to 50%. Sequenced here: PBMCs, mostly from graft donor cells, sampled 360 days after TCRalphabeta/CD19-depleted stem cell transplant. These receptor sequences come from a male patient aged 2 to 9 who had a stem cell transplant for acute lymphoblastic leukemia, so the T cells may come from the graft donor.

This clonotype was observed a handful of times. The DNA for the CDR3 is TGTGCCAGCAGCTTAGCGGCCCACGAAGCTATTGAGACCCAGTACTTC. Translating gives CASSLAAHEAIETQYF. The chain combines TRBV7-2 with TRBJ2-5; D uncertain. V lost 0 bases and J lost 5, with 16 bases in between. Per germline, CDR1 SGHTA and CDR2 FQGNSA. This CDR3 is built from 16 residues.

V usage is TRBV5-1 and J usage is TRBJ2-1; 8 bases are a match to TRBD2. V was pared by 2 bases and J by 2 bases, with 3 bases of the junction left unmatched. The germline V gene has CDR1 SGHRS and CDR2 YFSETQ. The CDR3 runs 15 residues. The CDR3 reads CASSFGGGTYNEQFF. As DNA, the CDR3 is TGCGCCAGCAGCTTCGGCGGGGGGACCTACAATGAGCAGTTCTTC. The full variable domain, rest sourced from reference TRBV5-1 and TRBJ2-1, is KAGVTQTPRYLIKTRGQQVTLSCSPISGHRSVSWYQQTPGQGLQFLFEYFSETQRNKGNFPGRFSGRQFSNSRSEMNVSTLELGDSALYLCASSFGGGTYNEQFFGPGTRLTVL.

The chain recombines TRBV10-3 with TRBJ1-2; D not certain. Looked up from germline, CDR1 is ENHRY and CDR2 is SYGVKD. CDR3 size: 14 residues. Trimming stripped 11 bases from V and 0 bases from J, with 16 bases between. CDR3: CASTGATTNYGYTF. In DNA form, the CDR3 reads TGTGCCTCTACTGGAGCCACCACTAACTATGGCTACACCTTC.

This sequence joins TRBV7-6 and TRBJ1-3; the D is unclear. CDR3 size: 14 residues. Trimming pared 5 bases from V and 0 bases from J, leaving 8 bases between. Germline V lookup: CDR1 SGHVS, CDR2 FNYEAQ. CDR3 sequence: CASSPGFSGNTIYF. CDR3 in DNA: TGTGCCAGCAGCCCAGGATTCTCTGGAAACACCATATATTTT.

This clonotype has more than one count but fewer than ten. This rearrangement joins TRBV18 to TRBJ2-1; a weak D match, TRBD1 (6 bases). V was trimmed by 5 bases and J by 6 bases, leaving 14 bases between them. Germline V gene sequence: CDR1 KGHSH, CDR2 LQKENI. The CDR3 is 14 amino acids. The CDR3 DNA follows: TGTGCCAGCTCAAGGCTAGAAGGGGGCAATGAGCAGTTCTTC. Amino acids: CASSRLEGGNEQFF.

CDR3 bases: TGTGCCAGCAGTTTTTCCAGGGCTGGAAACACCATATATTTT. The encoded protein is CASSFSRAGNTIYF. The chain has TRBV28 and TRBJ1-3, with D perhaps matching TRBD1 (5 bases). This CDR3 comprises 14 residues. The germline V and J ends were trimmed by 3 bases and 2 bases, with 8 bases remaining between them. In germline, CDR1 is MDHEN, CDR2 SYDVKM.

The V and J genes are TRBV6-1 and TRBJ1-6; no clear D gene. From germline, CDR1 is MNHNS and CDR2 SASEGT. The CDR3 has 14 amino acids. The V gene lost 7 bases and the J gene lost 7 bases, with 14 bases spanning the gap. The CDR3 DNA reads TGTGCCAGCACTCCCCTGGCGGAGAATTCACCCCTCCACTTT. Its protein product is CASTPLAENSPLHF.

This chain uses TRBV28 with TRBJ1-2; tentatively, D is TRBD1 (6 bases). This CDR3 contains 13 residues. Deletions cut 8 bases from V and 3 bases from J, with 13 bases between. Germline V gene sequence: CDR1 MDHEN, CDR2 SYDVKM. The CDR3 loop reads CASGGANYYGYTF. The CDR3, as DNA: TGTGCCAGCGGGGGGGCCAACTACTATGGCTACACCTTC.

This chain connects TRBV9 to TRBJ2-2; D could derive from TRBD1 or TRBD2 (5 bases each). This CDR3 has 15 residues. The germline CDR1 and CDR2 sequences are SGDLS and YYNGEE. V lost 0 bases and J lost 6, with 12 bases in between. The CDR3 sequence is CASSVERGSAGELFF. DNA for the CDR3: TGTGCCAGCAGCGTAGAGAGGGGCTCGGCCGGGGAGCTGTTTTTT.

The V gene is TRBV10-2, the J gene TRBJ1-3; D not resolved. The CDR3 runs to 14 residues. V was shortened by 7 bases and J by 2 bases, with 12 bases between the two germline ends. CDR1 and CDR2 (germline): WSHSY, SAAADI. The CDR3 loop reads CASNGRDTGNTIYF. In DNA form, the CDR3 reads TGCGCCAGCAACGGCAGAGATACTGGAAACACCATATATTTT.

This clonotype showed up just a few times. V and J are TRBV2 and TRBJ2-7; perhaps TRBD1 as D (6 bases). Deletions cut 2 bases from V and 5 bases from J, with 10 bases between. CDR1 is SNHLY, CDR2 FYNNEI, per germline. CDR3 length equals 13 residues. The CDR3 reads CASSELNRDEQYF. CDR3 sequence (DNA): TGTGCCAGCAGTGAATTGAACAGGGACGAGCAGTACTTC. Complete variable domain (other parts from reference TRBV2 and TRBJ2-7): EPEVTQTPSHQVTQMGQEVILRCVPISNHLYFYWYRQILGQKVEFLVSFYNNEISEKSEIFDDQFSVERPDGSNFTLKIRSTKLEDSAMYFCASSELNRDEQYFGPGTRLTVT.

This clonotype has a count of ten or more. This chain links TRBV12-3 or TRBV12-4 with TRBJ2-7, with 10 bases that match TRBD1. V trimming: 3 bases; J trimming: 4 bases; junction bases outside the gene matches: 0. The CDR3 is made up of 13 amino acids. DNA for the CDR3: TGTGCCAGCAGTTTGGGACAGGGGTACGAGCAGTACTTC. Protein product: CASSLGQGYEQYF.

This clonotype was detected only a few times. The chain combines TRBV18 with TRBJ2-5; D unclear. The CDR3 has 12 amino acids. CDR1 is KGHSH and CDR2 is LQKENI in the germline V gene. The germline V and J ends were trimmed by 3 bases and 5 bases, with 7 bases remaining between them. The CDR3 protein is CASSPSDETQYF. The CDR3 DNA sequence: TGTGCCAGCTCACCCTCCGACGAGACCCAGTACTTC.

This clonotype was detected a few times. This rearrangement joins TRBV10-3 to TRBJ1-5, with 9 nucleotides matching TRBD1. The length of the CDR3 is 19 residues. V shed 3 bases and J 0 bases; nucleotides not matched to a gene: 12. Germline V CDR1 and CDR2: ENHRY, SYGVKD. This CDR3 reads CAISDPGQGLRNSNQPQHF. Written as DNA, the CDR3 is TGTGCCATCAGTGACCCGGGACAGGGCCTCAGAAATAGCAATCAGCCCCAGCATTTT.

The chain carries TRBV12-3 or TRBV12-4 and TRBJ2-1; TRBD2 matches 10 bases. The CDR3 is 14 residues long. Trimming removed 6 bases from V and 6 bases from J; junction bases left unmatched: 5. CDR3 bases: TGTGCCAGCAGAGTCGGGACTAGCGCCAATGAGCAGTTCTTC. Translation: CASRVGTSANEQFF.

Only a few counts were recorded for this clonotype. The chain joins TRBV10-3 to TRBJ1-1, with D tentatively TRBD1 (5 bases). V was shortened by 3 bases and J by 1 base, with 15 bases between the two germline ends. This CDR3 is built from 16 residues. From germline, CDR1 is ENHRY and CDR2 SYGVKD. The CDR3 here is CAISDSRRGENTEAFF. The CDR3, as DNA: TGTGCCATCAGTGATTCCCGTCGGGGGGAGAACACTGAAGCTTTCTTT.

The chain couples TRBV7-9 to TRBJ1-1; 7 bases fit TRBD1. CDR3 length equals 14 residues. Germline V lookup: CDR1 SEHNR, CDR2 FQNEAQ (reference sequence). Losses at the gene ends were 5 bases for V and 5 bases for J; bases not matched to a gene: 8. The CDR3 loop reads CASSPRQGRTEAFF. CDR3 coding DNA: TGTGCCAGCAGCCCCAGACAGGGAAGGACTGAAGCTTTCTTT.

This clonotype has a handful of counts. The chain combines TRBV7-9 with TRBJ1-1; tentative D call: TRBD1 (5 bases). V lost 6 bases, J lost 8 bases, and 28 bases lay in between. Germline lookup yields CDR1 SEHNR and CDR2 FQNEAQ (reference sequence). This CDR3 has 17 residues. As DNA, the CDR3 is TGTGCCAGCAGGAAACTGCGGAGGGGTTACCTCTCGTGGGAAGCTTTCTTT. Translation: CASRKLRRGYLSWEAFF.

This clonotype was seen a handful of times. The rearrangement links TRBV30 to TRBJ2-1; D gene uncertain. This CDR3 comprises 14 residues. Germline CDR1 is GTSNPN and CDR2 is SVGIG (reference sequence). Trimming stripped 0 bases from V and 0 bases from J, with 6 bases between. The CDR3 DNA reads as TGTGCCTGGAGTGTATTAAGCTCCTACAATGAGCAGTTCTTC. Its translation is CAWSVLSSYNEQFF.

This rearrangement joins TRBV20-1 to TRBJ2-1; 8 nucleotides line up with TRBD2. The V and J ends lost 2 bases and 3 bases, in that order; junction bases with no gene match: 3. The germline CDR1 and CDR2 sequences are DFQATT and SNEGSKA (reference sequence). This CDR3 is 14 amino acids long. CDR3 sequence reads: CSARLAGLYNEQFF. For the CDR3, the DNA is TGCAGTGCTAGACTAGCGGGCCTCTACAATGAGCAGTTCTTC.

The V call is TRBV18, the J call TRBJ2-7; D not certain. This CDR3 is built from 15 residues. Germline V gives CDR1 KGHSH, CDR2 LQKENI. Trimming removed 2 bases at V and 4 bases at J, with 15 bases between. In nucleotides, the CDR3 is TGTGCCAGCTCACCAAACACCGCCGCGTTTTACGAGCAGTACTTC. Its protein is CASSPNTAAFYEQYF.

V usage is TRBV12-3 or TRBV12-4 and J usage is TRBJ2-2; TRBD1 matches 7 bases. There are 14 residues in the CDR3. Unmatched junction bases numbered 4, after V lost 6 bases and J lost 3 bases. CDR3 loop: CASRRDSYTGELFF. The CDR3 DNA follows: TGTGCCAGCAGACGGGACAGTTACACCGGGGAGCTGTTTTTT.

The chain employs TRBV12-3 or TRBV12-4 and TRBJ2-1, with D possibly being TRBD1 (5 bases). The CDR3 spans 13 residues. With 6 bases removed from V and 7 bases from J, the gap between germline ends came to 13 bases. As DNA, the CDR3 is TGTGCCAGCAGAGTCACAGGTTGGAATGAGCAGTTCTTC. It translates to CASRVTGWNEQFF.

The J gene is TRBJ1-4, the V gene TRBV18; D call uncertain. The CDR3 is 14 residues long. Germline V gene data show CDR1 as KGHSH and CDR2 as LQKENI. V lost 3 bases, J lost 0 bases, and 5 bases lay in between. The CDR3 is CASSPFATNEKLFF. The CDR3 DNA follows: TGTGCCAGCTCACCTTTTGCAACTAATGAAAAACTGTTTTTT.

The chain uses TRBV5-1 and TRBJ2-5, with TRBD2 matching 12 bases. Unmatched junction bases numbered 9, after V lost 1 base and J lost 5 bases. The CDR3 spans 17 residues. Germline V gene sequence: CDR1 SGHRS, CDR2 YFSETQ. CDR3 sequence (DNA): TGCGCCAGCAGCTTGACGACTAGCGGGAGTTTCCGGGAGACCCAGTACTTC. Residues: CASSLTTSGSFRETQYF.

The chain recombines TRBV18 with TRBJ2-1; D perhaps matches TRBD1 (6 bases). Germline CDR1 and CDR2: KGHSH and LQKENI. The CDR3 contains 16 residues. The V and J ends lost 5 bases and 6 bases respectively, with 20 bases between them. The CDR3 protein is CASSSSQTGTSNEQFF. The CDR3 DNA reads TGTGCCAGCTCATCCTCCCAAACCGGGACAAGCAATGAGCAGTTCTTC.

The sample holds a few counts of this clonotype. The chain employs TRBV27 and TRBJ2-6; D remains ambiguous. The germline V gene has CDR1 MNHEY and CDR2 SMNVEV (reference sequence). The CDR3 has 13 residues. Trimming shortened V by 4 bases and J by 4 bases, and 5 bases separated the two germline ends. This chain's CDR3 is CASSWSGANVLTF. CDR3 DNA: TGTGCCAGCAGTTGGTCCGGGGCCAACGTCCTGACTTTC. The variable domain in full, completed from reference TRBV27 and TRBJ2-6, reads EAQVTQNPRYLITVTGKKLTVTCSQNMNHEYMSWYRQDPGLGLRQIYYSMNVEVTDKGDVPEGYKVSRKEKRNFPLILESPSPNQTSLYFCASSWSGANVLTFGAGSRLTVL.

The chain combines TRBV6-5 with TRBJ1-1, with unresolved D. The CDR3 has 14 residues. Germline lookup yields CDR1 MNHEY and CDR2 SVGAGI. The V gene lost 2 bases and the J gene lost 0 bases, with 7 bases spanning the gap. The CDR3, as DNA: TGTGCCAGCAGTTACGATGGGATGAACACTGAAGCTTTCTTT. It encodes CASSYDGMNTEAFF.